This T cell receptor beta chain comes out of a study of CXCR3 chemokines and chemotherapy response in bladder cancer. This clonotype was picked up a small number of times. TCRdb independently ran MiXCR on the PCR reads; one entry per CDR3 protein. Among approximately 2,000 distinct CDR3 sequences listed, around 15% were seen once. The CDR3 runs 14 residues. Trimming took 3 bases from V and 1 from J, leaving 9 bases between them. V is TRBV12-3 or TRBV12-4 and J is TRBJ1-1; no clear D gene. Sample acquisition took place from a patient whose treatment included neoadjuvant chemotherapy. The receptor was derived from a human donor with bladder cancer that responded to neoadjuvant chemotherapy. CDR3 coding DNA: TGTGCCAGCAGTTTCTTGCCAGGGAACACTGAAGCTTTCTTT. Translation gives CASSFLPGNTEAFF.